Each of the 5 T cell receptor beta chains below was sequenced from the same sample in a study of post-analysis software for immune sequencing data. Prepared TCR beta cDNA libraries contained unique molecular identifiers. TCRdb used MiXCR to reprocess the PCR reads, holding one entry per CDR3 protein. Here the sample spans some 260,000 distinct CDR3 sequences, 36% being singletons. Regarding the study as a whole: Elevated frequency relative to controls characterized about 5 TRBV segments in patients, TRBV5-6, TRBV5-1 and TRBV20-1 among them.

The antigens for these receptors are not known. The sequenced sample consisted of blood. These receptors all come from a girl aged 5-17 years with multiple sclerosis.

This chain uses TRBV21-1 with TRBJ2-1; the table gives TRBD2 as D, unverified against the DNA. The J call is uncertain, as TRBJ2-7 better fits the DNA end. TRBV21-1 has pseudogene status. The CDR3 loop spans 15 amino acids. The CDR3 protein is CASRIGTSLPYEQYF. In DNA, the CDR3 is TGTGCCAGTAGGATCGGGACTAGCCTCCCCTACGAGCAGTACTTC.

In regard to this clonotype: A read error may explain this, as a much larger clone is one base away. The CDR3, as DNA: TGTGCCAGCTCACCGGGACAGGGGGCAAGCTACGAGCAGTACTTC. Protein sequence: CASSPGQGASYEQYF. The chain uses TRBV18 and TRBJ2-7; 12 bases match TRBD1. From germline, CDR1 is KGHSH and CDR2 LQKENI. The CDR3 covers 15 residues. The V and J ends lost 3 bases and 3 bases, in that order; junction bases with no gene match: 3.

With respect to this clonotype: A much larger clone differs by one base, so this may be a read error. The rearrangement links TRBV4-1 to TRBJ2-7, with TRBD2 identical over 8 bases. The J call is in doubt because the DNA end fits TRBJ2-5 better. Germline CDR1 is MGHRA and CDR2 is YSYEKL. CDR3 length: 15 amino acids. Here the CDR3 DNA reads TGCGCCAGCAGCCAAGAAGGGGGACTAGGTGAGACCCAGTACTTC. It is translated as CASSQEGGLGETQYF.

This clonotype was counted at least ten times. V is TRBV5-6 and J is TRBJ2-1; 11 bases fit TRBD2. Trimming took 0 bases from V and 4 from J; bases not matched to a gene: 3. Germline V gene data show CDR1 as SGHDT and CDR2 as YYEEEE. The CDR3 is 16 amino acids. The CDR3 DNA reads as TGTGCCAGCAGCTTGGTGACTAGCGGGAATTACAATGAGCAGTTCTTC. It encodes CASSLVTSGNYNEQFF.

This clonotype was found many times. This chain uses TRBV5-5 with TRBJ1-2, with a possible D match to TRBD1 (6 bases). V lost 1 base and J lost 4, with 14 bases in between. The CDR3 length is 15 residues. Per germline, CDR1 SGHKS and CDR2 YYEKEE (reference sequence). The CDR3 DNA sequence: TGTGCCAGCAGCTTGTCGACAGGAGGAGGCTATGGCTACACCTTC. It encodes CASSLSTGGGYGYTF.